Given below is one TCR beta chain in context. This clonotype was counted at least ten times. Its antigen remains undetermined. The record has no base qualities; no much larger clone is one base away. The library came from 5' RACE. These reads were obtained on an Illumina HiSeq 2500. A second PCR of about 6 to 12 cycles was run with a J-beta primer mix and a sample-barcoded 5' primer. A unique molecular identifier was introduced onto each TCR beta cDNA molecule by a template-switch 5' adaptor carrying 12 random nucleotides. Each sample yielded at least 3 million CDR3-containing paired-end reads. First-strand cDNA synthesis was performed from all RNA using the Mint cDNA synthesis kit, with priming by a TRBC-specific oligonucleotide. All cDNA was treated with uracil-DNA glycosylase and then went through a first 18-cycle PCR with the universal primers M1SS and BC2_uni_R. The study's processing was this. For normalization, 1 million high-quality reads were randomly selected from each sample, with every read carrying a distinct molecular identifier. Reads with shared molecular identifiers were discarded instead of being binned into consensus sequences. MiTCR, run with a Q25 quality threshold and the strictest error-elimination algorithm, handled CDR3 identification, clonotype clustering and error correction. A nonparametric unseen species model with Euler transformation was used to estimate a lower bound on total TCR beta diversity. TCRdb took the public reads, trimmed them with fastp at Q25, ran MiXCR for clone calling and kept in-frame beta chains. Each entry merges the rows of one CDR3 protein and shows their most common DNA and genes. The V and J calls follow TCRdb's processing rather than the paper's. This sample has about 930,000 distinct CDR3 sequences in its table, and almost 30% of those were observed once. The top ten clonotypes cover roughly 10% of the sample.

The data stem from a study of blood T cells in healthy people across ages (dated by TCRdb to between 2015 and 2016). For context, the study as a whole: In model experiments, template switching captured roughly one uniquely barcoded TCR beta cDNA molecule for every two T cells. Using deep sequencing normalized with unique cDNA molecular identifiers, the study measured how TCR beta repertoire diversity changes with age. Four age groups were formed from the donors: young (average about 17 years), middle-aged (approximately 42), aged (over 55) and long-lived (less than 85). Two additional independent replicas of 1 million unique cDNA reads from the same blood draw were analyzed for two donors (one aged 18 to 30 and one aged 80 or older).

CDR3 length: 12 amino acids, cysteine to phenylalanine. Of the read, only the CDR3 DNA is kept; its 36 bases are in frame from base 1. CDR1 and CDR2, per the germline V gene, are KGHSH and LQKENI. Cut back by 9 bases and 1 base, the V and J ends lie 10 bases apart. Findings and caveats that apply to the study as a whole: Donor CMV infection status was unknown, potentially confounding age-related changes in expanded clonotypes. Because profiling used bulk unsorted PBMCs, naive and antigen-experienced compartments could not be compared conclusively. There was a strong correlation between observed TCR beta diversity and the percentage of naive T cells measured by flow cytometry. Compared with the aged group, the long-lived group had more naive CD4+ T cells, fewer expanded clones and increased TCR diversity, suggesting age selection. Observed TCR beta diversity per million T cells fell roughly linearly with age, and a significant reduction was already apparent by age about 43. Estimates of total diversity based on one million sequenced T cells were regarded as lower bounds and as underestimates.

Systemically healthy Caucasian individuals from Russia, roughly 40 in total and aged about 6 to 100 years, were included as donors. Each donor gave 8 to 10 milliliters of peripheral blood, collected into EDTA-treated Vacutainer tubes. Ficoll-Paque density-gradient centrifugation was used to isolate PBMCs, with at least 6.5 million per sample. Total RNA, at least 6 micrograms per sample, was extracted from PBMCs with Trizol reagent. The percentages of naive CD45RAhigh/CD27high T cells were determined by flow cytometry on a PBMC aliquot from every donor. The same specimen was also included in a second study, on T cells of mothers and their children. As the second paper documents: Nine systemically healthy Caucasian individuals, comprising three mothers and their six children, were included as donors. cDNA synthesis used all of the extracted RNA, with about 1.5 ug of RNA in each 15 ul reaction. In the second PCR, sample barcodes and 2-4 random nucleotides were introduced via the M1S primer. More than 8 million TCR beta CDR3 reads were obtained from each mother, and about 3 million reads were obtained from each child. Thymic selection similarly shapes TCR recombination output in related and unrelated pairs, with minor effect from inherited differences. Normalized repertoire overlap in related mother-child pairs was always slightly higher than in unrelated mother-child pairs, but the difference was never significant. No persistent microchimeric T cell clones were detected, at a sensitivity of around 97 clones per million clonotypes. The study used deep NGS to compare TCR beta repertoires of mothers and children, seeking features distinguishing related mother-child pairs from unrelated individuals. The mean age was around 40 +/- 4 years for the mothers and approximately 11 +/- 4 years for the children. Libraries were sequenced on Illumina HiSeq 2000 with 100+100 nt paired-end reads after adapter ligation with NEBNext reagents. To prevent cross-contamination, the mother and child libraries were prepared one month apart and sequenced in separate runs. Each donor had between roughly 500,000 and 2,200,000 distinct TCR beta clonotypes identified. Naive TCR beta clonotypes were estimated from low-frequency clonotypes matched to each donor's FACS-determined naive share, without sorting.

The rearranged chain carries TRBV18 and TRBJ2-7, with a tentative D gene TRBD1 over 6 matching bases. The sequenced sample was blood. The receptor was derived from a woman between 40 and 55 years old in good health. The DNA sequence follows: TGTGCCAGTGGGGACACTTCCTACGAGCAGTACTTC. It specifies CASGDTSYEQYF.